These 22 T cell receptor beta chains were all obtained from the same sample, sequenced in a study of cytomegalovirus exposure and HLA in healthy donors. It was with 60 Vbeta and 13 Jbeta primers that the PCR ran. Measured with immunoSEQ multiplex PCR; TCRdb has only the in-frame clones, and not every one. The table records 150,000 or so clones, approximately 75% of them present only once. Sequencing input: PBMCs. The receptors derive from a man aged 18 to 29 in good health and CMV-seronegative.

This clone was picked up a small number of times. The chain uses TRBV15 and TRBJ2-2, with 10 nucleotides matching TRBD1. CDR1 is LNHNV and CDR2 is YYDKDF in the germline V gene (reference sequence). The CDR3 has 15 residues. The trim removed 5 bases at V and 6 bases at J, leaving 6 bases unmatched. The DNA of the CDR3 is TGTGCCACCAGCGGAGGGACAGGGGAGGCCGGGGAGCTGTTTTTT. As protein: CATSGGTGEAGELFF.

The chain couples TRBV29-1 to TRBJ2-7; D might be TRBD2 (5 bases). Trimming pared 0 bases from V and 0 bases from J, leaving 12 bases between. Germline values: CDR1 SQVTM, CDR2 ANQGSEA. The CDR3 contains 15 residues. This CDR3 is CSVEERGRSSYEQYF. The CDR3 coding sequence is TGCAGCGTTGAAGAGCGCGGGCGAAGCTCCTACGAGCAGTACTTC.

J is TRBJ2-3 and V is TRBV15; D ambiguous. The V gene lost 0 bases and the J gene lost 0 bases, with 10 bases spanning the gap. Looked up from germline, CDR1 is LNHNV and CDR2 is YYDKDF (reference sequence). The CDR3 is 16 residues long. CDR3 protein: CATSRDLGRSTDTQYF. The CDR3 region has the DNA TGTGCCACCAGCAGAGATCTTGGCAGAAGCACAGATACGCAGTATTTT.

The J gene is TRBJ2-1, the V gene TRBV9, with no clear D. The germline V gene has CDR1 SGDLS and CDR2 YYNGEE. Trimming pared 0 bases from V and 4 bases from J, leaving 11 bases between. The length of the CDR3 is 15 residues. The chain's CDR3 is CASSVAHSGYNEQFF. CDR3 DNA: TGTGCCAGCAGCGTAGCACACAGTGGATACAATGAGCAGTTCTTC.

The rearrangement uses TRBV6-1 and TRBJ2-7; TRBD2 agrees at 9 bases. The CDR3 sequence is 15 residues long. The V gene end was trimmed by 2 bases and the J gene end by 2 bases; junction bases not matched to a gene: 4. CDR1 and CDR2 (germline): MNHNS, SASEGT. The CDR3 nucleotides read TGTGCCAGCAGTGAATTGATAGCGGGGGCCTACGAGCAGTACGTC. Protein sequence: CASSELIAGAYEQYV.

This clone was seen a handful of times. The chain links TRBV9 to TRBJ1-2; D unclear. The CDR3 contains 12 residues. Trimming pared 3 bases from V and 8 bases from J, leaving 11 bases between. In germline, CDR1 is SGDLS, CDR2 YYNGEE. CDR3 in DNA: TGTGCCAGCAGCGCGCCGGGTTGGGGCTACACCTTC. Its protein product is CASSAPGWGYTF.

The J gene is TRBJ2-1, the V gene TRBV19; 8 bases are a match to TRBD1. J was trimmed by 12 bases and V by 3 bases; bases with no gene match: 19. The CDR3 loop spans 17 amino acids. Germline V gene lookup returns CDR1 LNHDA and CDR2 SQIVND (reference sequence). CDR3 nucleotide sequence: TGTGCCAGTAGTATCGGAATGGACAGGGAATTTTTTTGGTTGCAGTTCTTC. Its translation: CASSIGMDREFFWLQFF.

This clone appeared a single time. This chain connects TRBV6-5 to TRBJ1-5; D not certain. The length of the CDR3 is 16 residues. The V end lost 4 bases, the J end lost 0 bases, and 13 bases lay between the germline ends. Germline loops: CDR1 MNHEY, CDR2 SVGAGI. The CDR3 protein is CASSSRTGDSNQPQHF. For the CDR3, the DNA is TGTGCCAGCAGTTCCCGGACTGGGGATAGCAATCAGCCCCAGCATTTT.

The chain uses TRBV25-1 and TRBJ1-2, with 9 bases matching TRBD1. V was pared by 3 bases and J by 4 bases, with 6 bases of the junction left unmatched. The CDR3 sequence is 15 residues long. Germline CDR1 is MGHDK and CDR2 is SYGVNS. The CDR3, as DNA: TGTGCCAGCAGTGACCCGGGACAGGGAGCCTATGGCTACACCTTC. It translates to CASSDPGQGAYGYTF.

This chain links TRBV5-1 with TRBJ1-1; the D gene is possibly TRBD1 (6 bases). Germline V gene data show CDR1 as SGHRS and CDR2 as YFSETQ. V was pared by 4 bases and J by 0 bases, with 13 bases between. The CDR3 length is 15 residues. The CDR3 protein is CASSPWTVMNTEAFF. The CDR3 bases are TGCGCCAGCAGCCCATGGACAGTTATGAACACTGAAGCTTTCTTT. Combining the CDR3 with reference TRBV5-1 and TRBJ1-1 gives the whole variable domain KAGVTQTPRYLIKTRGQQVTLSCSPISGHRSVSWYQQTPGQGLQFLFEYFSETQRNKGNFPGRFSGRQFSNSRSEMNVSTLELGDSALYLCASSPWTVMNTEAFFGQGTRLTVV.

This clone was detected only once. CDR3 in amino acids: CASSYEHPSGNTIYF. The DNA for the CDR3 is TGTGCCAGCAGCTACGAACACCCATCTGGAAACACCATATATTTT. The chain uses TRBV13 and TRBJ1-3; no clear D. Trimming removed 4 bases at V and 1 base at J, with 11 bases between. Germline CDR1 and CDR2: PRHDT and FYEKMQ (reference sequence). The CDR3 spans 15 residues.

The V call is TRBV9, the J call TRBJ2-7; D call uncertain. CDR1 SGDLS and CDR2 YYNGEE come from the germline V gene. Trimming stripped 1 base from V and 2 bases from J, with 16 bases between. The CDR3 runs to 16 residues. In DNA form, the CDR3 reads TGTGCCAGCAGCGTAATGGTCTTGGGCCGTCCCTACGAGCAGTACGTC. Encoded protein: CASSVMVLGRPYEQYV.

This chain joins TRBV13 and TRBJ1-1; TRBD1 aligns across 8 bases. V lost 8 bases, J lost 0 bases, and 11 bases stayed unmatched. The CDR3 sequence is 16 residues long. Germline CDR1 PRHDT, CDR2 FYEKMQ (reference sequence). Here the CDR3 reads CASARPDRVVNTEAFF. As DNA, the CDR3 is TGTGCCAGCGCTAGACCGGACAGGGTCGTGAACACTGAAGCTTTCTTT.

The J gene is TRBJ1-2, the V gene TRBV15; D is unclear. The CDR3 consists of 15 residues. Per germline, CDR1 LNHNV and CDR2 YYDKDF (reference sequence). The V and J ends lost 1 base and 5 bases respectively, with 14 bases between them. The CDR3 DNA reads TGTGCCACCAGCAGAGTGCCCGAGCCGGGATATGGCTACACCTTC. Translation: CATSRVPEPGYGYTF.

A few counts support this clone. The sample holds other DNA sequences that translate to the same CDR3. This chain joins TRBV19 and TRBJ2-7; maybe TRBD2 (6 bases). Germline CDR1 reads LNHDA; CDR2 reads SQIVND (reference sequence). V was shortened by 3 bases and J by 4 bases, with 19 bases between the two germline ends. The CDR3 has 16 residues. CDR3: CASSILEGKAAYEQYF. The DNA for the CDR3 is TGTGCCAGTAGTATTTTGGAGGGGAAGGCGGCATACGAGCAGTACTTC.

The genes are TRBV9 and TRBJ2-1, with 10 bases identical to TRBD2. Germline V CDR1 and CDR2: SGDLS, YYNGEE. This CDR3 comprises 17 residues. Trimming removed 0 bases from V and 4 bases from J; junction bases left unmatched: 7. The CDR3 spells CASSVGLAGAVYNEQFF. The DNA of the CDR3 is TGTGCCAGCAGCGTAGGGCTAGCGGGGGCCGTATACAATGAGCAGTTCTTC.

V and J are TRBV30 and TRBJ2-5; D ambiguous. The CDR3 is 12 residues long. V was shortened by 2 bases and J by 2 bases, with 6 bases between the two germline ends. CDR1 is GTSNPN, CDR2 SVGIG, per germline (reference sequence). CDR3 amino acids: CAWSPQQETQYF. In DNA, the CDR3 is TGTGCCTGGAGTCCTCAGCAAGAGACCCAGTACTTC.

This chain connects TRBV30 to TRBJ2-3, with 7 bases lining up with TRBD1. The germline V gene encodes CDR1 GTSNPN and CDR2 SVGIG (reference sequence). Losses at the gene ends were 3 bases for V and 1 base for J; bases not matched to a gene: 7. The CDR3 covers 15 residues. The DNA for the CDR3 is TGTGCCTGGAGGGACAAGGGGGCTGGCACAGATACGCAGTATTTT. As protein: CAWRDKGAGTDTQYF.

This clone appeared once. The chain couples TRBV7-9 to TRBJ2-7; possibly TRBD2 for D (5 bases). Germline V gene sequence: CDR1 SEHNR, CDR2 FQNEAQ (reference sequence). This CDR3 contains 14 residues. V was trimmed by 1 base and J by 5 bases, leaving 12 bases between them. The CDR3 sequence is CASSLVGPGNEQYF. The CDR3 coding sequence is TGTGCCAGCAGCTTAGTAGGCCCGGGGAACGAGCAGTACTTC.

The gene calls are TRBV29-1 and TRBJ2-2; 7 bases line up with TRBD1. With V trimmed by 6 bases and J by 0 bases, 7 bases remained unmatched. The CDR3 extends over 15 amino acids. Germline V lookup: CDR1 SQVTM, CDR2 ANQGSEA. The CDR3 DNA sequence: TGCAGCGTCAGACAGGGAAGTTCGAACACCGGGGAGCTGTTTTTT. Protein: CSVRQGSSNTGELFF.

The chain combines TRBV7-6 with TRBJ2-2; 9 bases fit TRBD1. The CDR3 sequence is 14 residues long. Germline CDR1 reads SGHVS; CDR2 reads FNYEAQ. The V gene end was trimmed by 5 bases and the J gene end by 8 bases; junction bases not matched to a gene: 6. This chain's CDR3 is CASSLRQGVGELFF. The CDR3 nucleotides are TGTGCCAGCAGCCTTAGACAGGGGGTAGGGGAGCTGTTTTTT. Full variable domain (rest looked up from reference TRBV7-6 and TRBJ2-2): GAGVSQSPRYKVTKRGQDVALRCDPISGHVSLYWYRQALGQGPEFLTYFNYEAQQDKSGLPNDRFSAERPEGSISTLTIQRTEQRDSAMYRCASSLRQGVGELFFGEGSRLTVL.

V usage is TRBV7-9 and J usage is TRBJ2-2; no clear D gene. The V gene lost 1 base and the J gene lost 2 bases, with 5 bases spanning the gap. The germline CDR1 and CDR2 sequences are SEHNR and FQNEAQ (reference sequence). The CDR3 runs to 14 residues. CDR3 protein: CASSLGANTGELFF. The CDR3 nucleotides read TGTGCCAGCAGCTTAGGGGCCAACACCGGGGAGCTGTTTTTT.